A selection of T cell receptor beta chains follows, all from one sample in a study of glioma-infiltrating T cells. TCRdb reprocessed the multiplex PCR reads with MiXCR, giving one entry per CDR3 protein. The table lists around 170,000 distinct CDR3 sequences, more than 35% of them singletons. The sample was glioma tissue, nonneoplastic brain tissue, or PBMCs (not recorded which). Source of these receptors: a human donor with low-grade glioma or glioblastoma, undergoing nonglioma brain surgery, or in good health (not recorded which). CDR3s include the opening cysteine and the closing phenylalanine or tryptophan. The order of the fields is CDR3 protein, CDR3 DNA, V gene, D gene, J gene, clone size. D genes are given only for firm matches. The size entry is marked missing in some rows and otherwise reads once, few, many or a size class.

CDR3: CASSRGQEYDEQYF
DNA: TGTGCCAGCAGCAGGGGACAGGAATACGACGAGCAGTACTTC
V: TRBV2
D: TRBD1
J: TRBJ2-7
size: -

CDR3: CASSLDPGVFNEQFF
DNA: TGTGCCAGCAGCTTAGACCCGGGAGTTTTCAATGAGCAGTTCTTC
V: TRBV11-2
D: -
J: TRBJ2-1
size: -

CDR3: CASRLLAGGPSVTNEQFF
DNA: TGTGCCAGCAGGCTCTTGGCGGGAGGGCCGTCGGTCACCAATGAGCAGTTCTTC
V: TRBV2
D: TRBD2
J: TRBJ2-1
size: -

CDR3: CASSFSVSHEQFF
DNA: TGTGCCAGCAGTTTTAGTGTTTCGCATGAGCAGTTCTTC
V: TRBV27
D: -
J: TRBJ2-1
size: many

CDR3: CASSWTSGSQGETQYF
DNA: TGTGCCAGCAGCTGGACTAGCGGGTCCCAGGGAGAGACCCAGTACTTC
V: TRBV11-2
D: TRBD2
J: TRBJ2-5
size: once

CDR3: CASNNPTSYETQYF
DNA: TGTGCCAGCAATAACCCGACTAGTTACGAGACCCAGTACTTC
V: TRBV28
D: -
J: TRBJ2-5
size: many

CDR3: CATTNSGAYEQYF
DNA: TGTGCCACCACGAATAGCGGAGCCTACGAGCAGTACTTC
V: TRBV10-3
D: -
J: TRBJ2-7
size: many

CDR3: CASSHRTSGYNEQFF
DNA: TGTGCCAGCAGCCACCGGACTAGCGGTTACAATGAGCAGTTCTTC
V: TRBV3-1
D: TRBD2
J: TRBJ2-1
size: many

CDR3: CASSPEEASRNGYTF
DNA: TGTGCCAGCAGTCCCGAAGAGGCCAGCAGGAATGGCTACACCTTC
V: TRBV28
D: -
J: TRBJ1-2
size: many

CDR3: CASRIPSGSPPYNEQLF
DNA: TGTGCCAGCAGAATACCTAGCGGGAGTCCTCCCTACAATGAGCAGCTCTTC
V: TRBV7-9
D: TRBD2
J: TRBJ2-1
size: once

CDR3: CASSTTGTTITTGQFF
DNA: TGTGCCAGCAGCACAACCGGGACCACTATTACCACTGGGCAGTTCTTC
V: TRBV7-9
D: -
J: TRBJ2-1
size: few

CDR3: CSVVHNRALSTEAFF
DNA: TGCAGCGTGGTTCATAACAGGGCCCTTTCTACTGAAGCTTTCTTT
V: TRBV29-1
D: -
J: TRBJ1-1
size: few

CDR3: CAISPRDTQETQYF
DNA: TGTGCCATCTCGCCGCGGGACACCCAAGAGACCCAGTACTTC
V: TRBV10-3
D: -
J: TRBJ2-5
size: -

CDR3: CASSIGGRGDKPQHF
DNA: TGTGCCAGTAGTATCGGGGGCAGGGGGGATAAGCCCCAGCATTTT
V: TRBV19
D: TRBD1
J: TRBJ1-5
size: -

CDR3: CASSEGVTYSYEQYF
DNA: TGCGCCAGCAGCGAAGGCGTGACCTATTCATACGAGCAGTACTTC
V: TRBV5-1
D: -
J: TRBJ2-7
size: -

CDR3: CASSSTGAGVHNEQFF
DNA: TGTGCCAGCAGCTCTACAGGAGCGGGAGTACACAATGAGCAGTTCTTC
V: TRBV11-3
D: TRBD2
J: TRBJ2-1
size: -

CDR3: CASSLDPGAGEQFF
DNA: TGTGCCAGCAGCTTAGATCCGGGGGCGGGTGAGCAGTTCTTC
V: TRBV7-2
D: -
J: TRBJ2-1
size: many

CDR3: CASSHRLGLADGEQFF
DNA: TGTGCCAGCAGCCATCGGCTAGGACTAGCGGATGGGGAGCAGTTCTTC
V: TRBV6-2/TRBV6-3
D: TRBD2
J: TRBJ2-1
size: -

CDR3: CASSRPGLGYPEQYF
DNA: TGTGCCAGCAGTCGACCGGGACTAGGTTATCCCGAGCAGTACTTC
V: TRBV6-1
D: TRBD2
J: TRBJ2-7
size: many

CDR3: CASSGVTSGWGQYF
DNA: TGTGCCAGCAGCGGCGTGACTAGCGGCTGGGGGCAGTACTTC
V: TRBV7-9
D: TRBD2
J: TRBJ2-7
size: -

CDR3: CASSLVRDGTNYGYTF
DNA: TGTGCCAGCAGCTTAGTTCGAGACGGCACTAACTATGGCTACACCTTC
V: TRBV7-9
D: -
J: TRBJ1-2
size: -

CDR3: CATSPNTGELFF
DNA: TGTGCCACCAGCCCAAACACCGGGGAGCTGTTTTTT
V: TRBV15
D: -
J: TRBJ2-2
size: many

CDR3: CASSDILRQFF
DNA: TGTGCCAGCAGTGATATTCTCCGGCAGTTCTTC
V: TRBV11-2
D: -
J: TRBJ2-1
size: -

CDR3: CASSVRTVQNTEAFF
DNA: TGTGCCAGCAGTGTCCGGACAGTGCAGAACACTGAAGCTTTCTTT
V: TRBV2
D: -
J: TRBJ1-1
size: -

CDR3: CASRSRSTDTQYF
DNA: TGTGCCAGCCGGTCACGAAGCACAGATACGCAGTATTTT
V: TRBV14
D: -
J: TRBJ2-3
size: -

CDR3: CASSFYGTEAFF
DNA: TGTGCCAGCAGTTTTTACGGCACTGAAGCTTTCTTT
V: TRBV12-3/TRBV12-4
D: -
J: TRBJ1-1
size: few

CDR3: CASSSNTKGQGSDTQYF
DNA: TGTGCCAGCAGTTCCAACACAAAGGGACAGGGATCAGATACGCAGTATTTT
V: TRBV28
D: TRBD1
J: TRBJ2-3
size: many

CDR3: CAISTGAAYEQYF
DNA: TGTGCCATCAGCACCGGCGCCGCCTACGAGCAGTACTTC
V: TRBV10-3
D: -
J: TRBJ2-7
size: few

CDR3: CASSAGFVLETQYF
DNA: TGTGCCAGTAGCGCAGGGTTTGTCCTAGAGACCCAGTACTTC
V: TRBV19
D: -
J: TRBJ2-5
size: -

CDR3: CASSLVSGHFTEAFF
DNA: TGTGCCAGCAGCTTAGTATCGGGGCATTTCACTGAAGCTTTCTTT
V: TRBV7-3
D: -
J: TRBJ1-1
size: many

CDR3: CSARDYGRDTDTQYF
DNA: TGCAGTGCTAGAGATTACGGGAGAGACACAGATACGCAGTATTTT
V: TRBV20-1
D: -
J: TRBJ2-3
size: many

CDR3: CASSPRREGNEQFF
DNA: TGTGCCAGCTCACCACGGCGGGAGGGCAATGAGCAGTTCTTC
V: TRBV18
D: TRBD2
J: TRBJ2-1
size: -

CDR3: CASSWGLAGLRTHEQYF
DNA: TGTGCCAGCAGTTGGGGACTAGCGGGACTAAGGACCCACGAGCAGTACTTC
V: TRBV27
D: TRBD2
J: TRBJ2-7
size: many

CDR3: CATLDRAVYNEQFF
DNA: TGTGCCACGTTGGACAGGGCAGTCTACAATGAGCAGTTCTTC
V: TRBV10-3
D: TRBD1
J: TRBJ2-1
size: many

CDR3: CASKTGSPDTQYF
DNA: TGTGCCAGCAAGACAGGCTCCCCAGATACGCAGTATTTT
V: TRBV27
D: -
J: TRBJ2-3
size: many

CDR3: CASTIAPAGTEAFF
DNA: TGTGCCAGTACGATTGCCCCGGCGGGGACTGAAGCTTTCTTT
V: TRBV2
D: -
J: TRBJ1-1
size: few

CDR3: CASGWTADLYCYTF
DNA: TGTGCCAGCGGGTGGACAGCGGACCTCTATTGCTACACCTTC
V: TRBV12-3/TRBV12-4
D: -
J: TRBJ1-2
size: -

CDR3: CASSQVPFRTEAFF
DNA: TGTGCCAGCAGCCAAGTTCCGTTCAGGACTGAAGCTTTCTTT
V: TRBV3-1
D: -
J: TRBJ1-1
size: many

CDR3: CSARVVASSSYEQYF
DNA: TGCAGTGCTAGAGTTGTGGCGTCCAGCTCCTACGAGCAGTACTTC
V: TRBV20-1
D: -
J: TRBJ2-7
size: -

CDR3: CASSQDPTILAEQFF
DNA: TGTGCCAGCAGCCAAGATCCGACTATACTAGCAGAGCAGTTCTTC
V: TRBV3-1
D: -
J: TRBJ2-1
size: many

CDR3: CASSRRIGQLNTEAFF
DNA: TGTGCCAGCAGCCGTAGGATAGGACAACTGAACACTGAAGCTTTCTTT
V: TRBV11-2
D: -
J: TRBJ1-1
size: few

CDR3: CASSLGSSTYGYTF
DNA: TGTGCCAGCAGCCTGGGCTCCTCAACCTATGGCTACACCTTC
V: TRBV6-1
D: -
J: TRBJ1-2
size: many

CDR3: CSARVGSTDTQYF
DNA: TGCAGTGCTCGAGTGGGATCTACAGATACGCAGTATTTT
V: TRBV20-1
D: -
J: TRBJ2-3
size: -

CDR3: CASRPEANSYTDTQYF
DNA: TGTGCCAGCAGACCAGAAGCGAACAGCTACACAGATACGCAGTATTTT
V: TRBV27
D: -
J: TRBJ2-3
size: many

CDR3: CASSYVGSGNTIYF
DNA: TGTGCCAGCAGTTACGTGGGCTCTGGAAACACCATATATTTT
V: TRBV6-2/TRBV6-3
D: -
J: TRBJ1-3
size: many

CDR3: CASSEGLADTQYF
DNA: TGCGCCAGCAGCGAGGGACTCGCGGATACGCAGTATTTT
V: TRBV5-1
D: -
J: TRBJ2-3
size: few

CDR3: CASSLSWLAYEQYF
DNA: TGTGCCAGCAGTTTATCTTGGCTAGCTTACGAGCAGTACTTC
V: TRBV27
D: -
J: TRBJ2-7
size: many

CDR3: CAISENAGLMNTEAFF
DNA: TGTGCCATCAGTGAGAATGCAGGGCTAATGAACACTGAAGCTTTCTTT
V: TRBV10-3
D: -
J: TRBJ1-1
size: -

CDR3: CASEVNPGSNEQFF
DNA: TGCGCCAGCGAGGTCAACCCGGGGAGCAATGAGCAGTTCTTC
V: TRBV5-1
D: -
J: TRBJ2-1
size: -

CDR3: CASSFIGLRKTIYF
DNA: TGTGCCAGCAGTTTCATCGGACTTAGAAAAACCATATATTTT
V: TRBV12-3/TRBV12-4
D: -
J: TRBJ1-3
size: -

CDR3: CASTQGMGEQETQYF
DNA: TGCGCCAGCACCCAGGGTATGGGGGAACAAGAGACCCAGTACTTC
V: TRBV5-1
D: -
J: TRBJ2-5
size: -

CDR3: CASSLTGGNTGELFF
DNA: TGTGCCAGCAGTCTTACAGGGGGCAACACCGGGGAGCTGTTTTTT
V: TRBV28
D: TRBD1
J: TRBJ2-2
size: medium-sized

CDR3: CSARIGTITDTQYF
DNA: TGCAGTGCTAGAATCGGGACTATCACAGATACGCAGTATTTT
V: TRBV20-1
D: TRBD2
J: TRBJ2-3
size: -

CDR3: CASSPGHYEQYF
DNA: TGTGCCAGCAGTCCGGGCCACTACGAGCAGTACTTC
V: TRBV28
D: -
J: TRBJ2-7
size: many

CDR3: CASRPNRDEQYF
DNA: TGTGCCAGCAGGCCAAATAGGGACGAGCAGTACTTC
V: TRBV27
D: -
J: TRBJ2-7
size: many

CDR3: CCVAAGGQDTQYF
DNA: TGCTGCGTAGCGGCAGGGGGACAAGATACGCAGTATTTT
V: TRBV20-1
D: -
J: TRBJ2-3
size: many

CDR3: CASSFFSGYNEQFF
DNA: TGTGCCAGCAGTTTTTTTAGCGGGTACAATGAGCAGTTCTTC
V: TRBV12-3/TRBV12-4
D: TRBD2
J: TRBJ2-1
size: few

CDR3: CSASLGAAYEQYF
DNA: TGCAGTGCTTCTCTCGGGGCAGCTTACGAGCAGTACTTT
V: TRBV20-1
D: -
J: TRBJ2-7
size: once

CDR3: CAWTGDRGTEAFF
DNA: TGTGCCTGGACCGGGGACCGTGGCACTGAAGCTTTCTTT
V: TRBV30
D: -
J: TRBJ1-1
size: -

CDR3: CASSYFYKDTQYF
DNA: TGTGCCAGCAGTTACTTTTATAAAGATACGCAGTATTTT
V: TRBV12-3/TRBV12-4
D: -
J: TRBJ2-3
size: -